This record covers a single TCR beta chain. Its antigen is as yet unknown. The data originate from a study of T cell responses to AZD1222 COVID-19 vaccine. Study-wide results and limits: A rise in Spike-specific TCR breadth and depth followed two AZD1222 doses.

Assay: immunoSEQ multiplex PCR; the TCRdb copy retains only in-frame clones and omits some. Of some 90,000 clones listed, about 93% are singletons. The CDR3 extends over 12 amino acids. Germline V gives CDR1 MDHEN, CDR2 SYDVKM. Germline trimming cut 6 bases from V and 8 bases from J; bases unmatched to any gene: 6. V and J are TRBV28 and TRBJ1-2; 7 positions match TRBD1. The TCR originated in an adult in good health. The specimen comprised peripheral blood, sampled on day 0 of MenACWY control vaccination. The DNA for the CDR3 is TGTGCCAGCAGGCGGACAGGACGCGGCTACACCTTC. The encoded protein is CASRRTGRGYTF.